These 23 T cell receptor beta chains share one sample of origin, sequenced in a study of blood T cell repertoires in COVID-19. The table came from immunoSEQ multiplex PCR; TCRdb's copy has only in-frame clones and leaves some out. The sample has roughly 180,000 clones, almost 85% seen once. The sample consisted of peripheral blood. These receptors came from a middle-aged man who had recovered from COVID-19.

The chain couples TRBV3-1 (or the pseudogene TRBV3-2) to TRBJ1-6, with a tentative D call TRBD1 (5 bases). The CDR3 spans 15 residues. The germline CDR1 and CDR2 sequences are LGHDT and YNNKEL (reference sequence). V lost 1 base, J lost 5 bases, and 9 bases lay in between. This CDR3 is CASSQGTTDNSPLHF. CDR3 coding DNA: TGTGCCAGCAGCCAAGGGACAACCGATAATTCACCCCTCCACTTT.

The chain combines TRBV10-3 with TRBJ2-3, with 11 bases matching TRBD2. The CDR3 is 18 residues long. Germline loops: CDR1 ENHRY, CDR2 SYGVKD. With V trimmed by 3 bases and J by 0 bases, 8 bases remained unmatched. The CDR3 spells CAISDLVLAGGSTDTQYF. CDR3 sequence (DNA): TGTGCCATCAGTGATCTGGTTTTAGCGGGAGGGAGCACAGATACGCAGTATTTT.

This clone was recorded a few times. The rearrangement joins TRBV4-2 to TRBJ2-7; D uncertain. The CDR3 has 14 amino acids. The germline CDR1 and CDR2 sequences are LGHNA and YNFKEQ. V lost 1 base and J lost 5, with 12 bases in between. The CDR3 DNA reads TGTGCCAGCAGCCAAGGAGGTGAGCGCCACGAGCAGTACTTC. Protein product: CASSQGGERHEQYF.

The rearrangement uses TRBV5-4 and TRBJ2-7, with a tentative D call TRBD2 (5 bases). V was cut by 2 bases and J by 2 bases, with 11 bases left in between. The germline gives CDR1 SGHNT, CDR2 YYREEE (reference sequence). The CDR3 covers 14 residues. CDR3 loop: CASSFGRGTYEQYF. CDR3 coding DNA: TGTGCCAGCAGCTTTGGACGGGGAACCTACGAGCAGTACTTC.

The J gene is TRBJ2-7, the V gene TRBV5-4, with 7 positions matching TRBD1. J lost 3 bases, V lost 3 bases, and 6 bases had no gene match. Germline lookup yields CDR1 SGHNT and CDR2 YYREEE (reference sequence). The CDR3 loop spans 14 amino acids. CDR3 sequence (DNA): TGTGCCAGCAGCTCCCGGGACAGAAGCTACGAGCAGTACTTC. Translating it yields CASSSRDRSYEQYF. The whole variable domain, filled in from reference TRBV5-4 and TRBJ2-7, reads ETGVTQSPTHLIKTRGQQVTLRCSSQSGHNTVSWYQQALGQGPQFIFQYYREEENGRGNFPPRFSGLQFPNYSSELNVNALELDDSALYLCASSSRDRSYEQYFGPGTRLTVT.

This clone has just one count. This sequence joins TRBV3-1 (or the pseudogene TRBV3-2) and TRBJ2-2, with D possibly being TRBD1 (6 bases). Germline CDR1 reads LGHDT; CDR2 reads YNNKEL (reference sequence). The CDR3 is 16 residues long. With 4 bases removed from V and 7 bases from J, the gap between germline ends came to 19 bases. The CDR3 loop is CASSREKRGIGGELFF. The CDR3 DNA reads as TGTGCCAGCAGCCGAGAAAAGAGGGGGATTGGCGGGGAGCTGTTTTTT.

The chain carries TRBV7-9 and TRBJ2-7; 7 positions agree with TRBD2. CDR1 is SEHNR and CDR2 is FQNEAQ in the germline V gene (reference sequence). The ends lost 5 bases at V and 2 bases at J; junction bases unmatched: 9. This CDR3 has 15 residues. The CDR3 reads CASSPTVGGPYEQYF. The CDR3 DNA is TGTGCCAGCAGCCCCACCGTGGGAGGGCCCTACGAGCAGTACTTC.

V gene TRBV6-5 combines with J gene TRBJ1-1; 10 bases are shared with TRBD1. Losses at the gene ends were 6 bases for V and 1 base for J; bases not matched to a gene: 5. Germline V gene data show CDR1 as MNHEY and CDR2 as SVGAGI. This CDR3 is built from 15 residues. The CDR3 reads CASRRQGARNTEAFF. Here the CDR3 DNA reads TGTGCCAGCAGGAGACAGGGGGCGCGGAACACTGAAGCTTTCTTT.

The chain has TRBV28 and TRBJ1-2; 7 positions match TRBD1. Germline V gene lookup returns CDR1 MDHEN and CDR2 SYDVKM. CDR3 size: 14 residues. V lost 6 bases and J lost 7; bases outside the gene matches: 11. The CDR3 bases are TGTGCCAGCAGACACCGGGACAGAGGAGTTGGCTACACCTTC. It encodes CASRHRDRGVGYTF.

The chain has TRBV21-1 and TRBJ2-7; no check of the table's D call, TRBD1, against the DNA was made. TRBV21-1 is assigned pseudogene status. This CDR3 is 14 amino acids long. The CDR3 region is CASSRDRVMYEQYF. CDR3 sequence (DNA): TGTGCCAGCAGCCGGGACAGGGTAATGTACGAGCAGTACTTC.

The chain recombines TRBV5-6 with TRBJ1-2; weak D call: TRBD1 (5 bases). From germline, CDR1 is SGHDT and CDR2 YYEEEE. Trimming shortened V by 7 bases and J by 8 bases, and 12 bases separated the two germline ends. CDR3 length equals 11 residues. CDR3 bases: TGTGCCAGCGGCCAGGGTGGCGGCTACACCTTC. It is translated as CASGQGGGYTF.

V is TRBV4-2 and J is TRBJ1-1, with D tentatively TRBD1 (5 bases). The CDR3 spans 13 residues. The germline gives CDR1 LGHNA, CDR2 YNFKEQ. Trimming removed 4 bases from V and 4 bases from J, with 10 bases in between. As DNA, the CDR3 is TGTGCCAGCAGCCTCTGGGGGGGCACTGAAGCTTTCTTT. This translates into CASSLWGGTEAFF.

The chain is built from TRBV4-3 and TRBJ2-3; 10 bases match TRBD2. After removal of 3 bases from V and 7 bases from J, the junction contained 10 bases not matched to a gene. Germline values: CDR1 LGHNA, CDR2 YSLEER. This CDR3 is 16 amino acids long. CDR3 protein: CASSHVSSGRRNTQYF. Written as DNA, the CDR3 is TGCGCCAGCAGCCACGTTTCTAGCGGGAGAAGAAATACGCAGTATTTT.

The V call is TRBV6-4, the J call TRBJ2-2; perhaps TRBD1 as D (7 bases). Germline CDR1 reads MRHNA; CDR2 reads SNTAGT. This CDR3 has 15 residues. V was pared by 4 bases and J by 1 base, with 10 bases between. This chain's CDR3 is CASSAQGGNTGELFF. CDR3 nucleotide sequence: TGTGCCAGCAGTGCCCAGGGGGGGAACACCGGGGAGCTGTTTTTT.

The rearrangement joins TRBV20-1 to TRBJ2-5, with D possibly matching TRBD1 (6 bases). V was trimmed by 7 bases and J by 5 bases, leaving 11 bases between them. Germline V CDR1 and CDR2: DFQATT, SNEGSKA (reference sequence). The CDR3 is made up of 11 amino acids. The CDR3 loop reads CSVRRGETQYF. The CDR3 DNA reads TGCAGTGTCCGCAGGGGTGAGACCCAGTACTTC.

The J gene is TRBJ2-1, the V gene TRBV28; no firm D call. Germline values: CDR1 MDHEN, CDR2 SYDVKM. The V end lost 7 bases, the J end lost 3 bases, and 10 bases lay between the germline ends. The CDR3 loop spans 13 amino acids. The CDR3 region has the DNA TGTGCCAGCAAAAGTCACGGCTACAATGAGCAGTTCTTC. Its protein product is CASKSHGYNEQFF.

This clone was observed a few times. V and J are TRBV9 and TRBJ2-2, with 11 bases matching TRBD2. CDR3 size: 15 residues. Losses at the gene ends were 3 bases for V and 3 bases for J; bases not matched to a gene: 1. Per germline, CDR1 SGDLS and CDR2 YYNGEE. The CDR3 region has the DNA TGTGCCAGCAGCGAGGGACTAGCGGACACCGGGGAGCTGTTTTTT. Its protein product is CASSEGLADTGELFF. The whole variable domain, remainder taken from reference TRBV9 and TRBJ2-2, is DSGVTQTPKHLITATGQRVTLRCSPRSGDLSVYWYQQSLDQGLQFLIQYYNGEERAKGNILERFSAQQFPDLHSELNLSSLELGDSALYFCASSEGLADTGELFFGEGSRLTVL.

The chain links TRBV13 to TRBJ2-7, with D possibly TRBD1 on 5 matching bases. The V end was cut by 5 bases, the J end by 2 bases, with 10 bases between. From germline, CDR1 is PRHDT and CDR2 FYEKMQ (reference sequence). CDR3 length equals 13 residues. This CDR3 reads CASSHDRAYEQYF. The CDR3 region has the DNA TGTGCCAGCAGCCACGACAGAGCCTACGAGCAGTACTTC.

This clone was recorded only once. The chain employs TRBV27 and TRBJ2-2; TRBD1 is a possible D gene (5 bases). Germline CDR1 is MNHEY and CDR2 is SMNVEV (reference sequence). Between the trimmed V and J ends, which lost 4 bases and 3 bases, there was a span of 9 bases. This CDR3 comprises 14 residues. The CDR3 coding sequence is TGTGCCAGCAGTTGGCAGGGTCACACCGGGGAGCTGTTTTTT. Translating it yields CASSWQGHTGELFF.

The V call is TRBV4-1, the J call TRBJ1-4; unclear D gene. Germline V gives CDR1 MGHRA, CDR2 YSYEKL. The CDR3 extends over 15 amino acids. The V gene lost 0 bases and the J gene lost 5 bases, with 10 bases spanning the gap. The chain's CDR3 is CASSQESVPNEKLFF. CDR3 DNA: TGCGCCAGCAGCCAAGAATCAGTTCCAAATGAAAAACTGTTTTTT.

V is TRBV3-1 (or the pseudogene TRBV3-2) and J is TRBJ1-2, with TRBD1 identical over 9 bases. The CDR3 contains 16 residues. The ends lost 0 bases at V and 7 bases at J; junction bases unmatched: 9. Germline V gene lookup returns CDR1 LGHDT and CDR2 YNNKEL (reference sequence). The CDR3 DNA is TGTGCCAGCAGCCAAGAAGGAACAGGGGGCAGGAGTGGCTACACCTTC. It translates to CASSQEGTGGRSGYTF.

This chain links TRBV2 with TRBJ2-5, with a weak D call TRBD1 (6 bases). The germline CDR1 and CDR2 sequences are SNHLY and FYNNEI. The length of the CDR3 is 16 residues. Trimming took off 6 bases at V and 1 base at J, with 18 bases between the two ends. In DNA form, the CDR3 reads TGTGCCAGCAGCGCCCGATTGGACAGCACCCAAGAGACCCAGTACTTC. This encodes CASSARLDSTQETQYF.

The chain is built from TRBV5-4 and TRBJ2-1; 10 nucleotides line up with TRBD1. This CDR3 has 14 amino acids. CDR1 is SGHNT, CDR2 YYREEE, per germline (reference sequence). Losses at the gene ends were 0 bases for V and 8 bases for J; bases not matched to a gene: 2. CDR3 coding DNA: TGTGCCAGCAGCTTGGGACAGGGGGCCCATGAGCAGTTCTTC. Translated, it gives CASSLGQGAHEQFF.